This entry is about one TCR beta chain. The junction and the germline gene differ at one end; a read error may be behind it. The sample originates from a study of blood T cell repertoires in COVID-19. CDR3 size: 17 residues. In germline, CDR1 is SSHAT, CDR2 FNYEAQ (reference sequence). Here immunoSEQ multiplex PCR was the method, and the copy in TCRdb shows in-frame clones only, minus some. Seen here are nearly 80,000 clones, 65% to 85% observed once, and the top ten hold about 5.6%. The receptor was derived from a man aged 55 to 69 with active or convalescent COVID-19. The specimen sequenced was peripheral blood. The chain joins TRBV7-7 to TRBJ2-1; 8 bases match TRBD1. The CDR3 is CASSPRQGKSSYNEQFF. The CDR3 DNA reads TGTGCTAGCAGCCCCCGACAGGGGAAGAGCTCCTACAATGAGCAGTTCTTC. The full variable domain, completed using reference TRBV7-7 and TRBJ2-1, is GAGVSQSPRYKVTKRGQDVTLRCDPISSHATLYWYQQALGQGPEFLTYFNYEAQPDKSGLPSDRFSAERPEGSISTLTIQRTEQRDSAMYRCASSPRQGKSSYNEQFFGPGTRLTVL.